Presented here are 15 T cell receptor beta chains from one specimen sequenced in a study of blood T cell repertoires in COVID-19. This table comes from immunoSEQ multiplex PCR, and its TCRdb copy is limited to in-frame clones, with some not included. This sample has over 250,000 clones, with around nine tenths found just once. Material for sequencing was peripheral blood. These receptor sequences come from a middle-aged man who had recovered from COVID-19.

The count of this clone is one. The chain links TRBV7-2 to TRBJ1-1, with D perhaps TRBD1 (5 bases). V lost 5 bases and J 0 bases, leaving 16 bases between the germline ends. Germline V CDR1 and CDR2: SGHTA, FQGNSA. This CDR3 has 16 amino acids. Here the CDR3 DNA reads TGTGCCAGCAGCCCCCTCTGGGGCAGGGTGAACACTGAAGCTTTCTTT. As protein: CASSPLWGRVNTEAFF.

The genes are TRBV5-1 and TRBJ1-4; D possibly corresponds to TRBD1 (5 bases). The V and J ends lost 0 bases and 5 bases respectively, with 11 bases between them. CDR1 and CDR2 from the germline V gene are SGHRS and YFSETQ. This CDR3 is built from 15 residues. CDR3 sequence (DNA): TGCGCCAGCAGCTTGGCCGGGGGAGCAAATGAAAAACTGTTTTTT. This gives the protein CASSLAGGANEKLFF.

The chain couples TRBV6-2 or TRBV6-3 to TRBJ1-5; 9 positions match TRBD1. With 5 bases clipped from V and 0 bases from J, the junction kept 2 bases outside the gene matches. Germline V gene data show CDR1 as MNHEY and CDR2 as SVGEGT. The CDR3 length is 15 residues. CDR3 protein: CASSGQGISNQPQHF. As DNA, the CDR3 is TGTGCCAGCAGTGGACAGGGGATTAGCAATCAGCCCCAGCATTTT.

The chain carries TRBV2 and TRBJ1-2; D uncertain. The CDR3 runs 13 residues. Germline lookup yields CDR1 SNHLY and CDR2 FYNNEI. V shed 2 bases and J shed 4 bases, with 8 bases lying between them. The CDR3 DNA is TGTGCCAGCAGTGAACCCGCGGGCTATGGCTACACCTTC. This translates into CASSEPAGYGYTF.

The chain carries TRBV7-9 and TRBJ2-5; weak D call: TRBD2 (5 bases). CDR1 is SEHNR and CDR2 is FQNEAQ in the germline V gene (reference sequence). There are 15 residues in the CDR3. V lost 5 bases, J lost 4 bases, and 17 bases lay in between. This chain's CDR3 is CASSPISVSRETQYF. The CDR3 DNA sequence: TGTGCCAGCAGCCCAATTAGCGTTTCGAGAGAGACCCAGTACTTC.

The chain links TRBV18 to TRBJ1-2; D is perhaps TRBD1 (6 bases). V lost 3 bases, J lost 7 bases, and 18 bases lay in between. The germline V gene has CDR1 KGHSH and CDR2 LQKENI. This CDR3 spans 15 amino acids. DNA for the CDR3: TGTGCCAGCTCACCGGAAACAGGGAGTCGGAGTGGCTACACCTTC. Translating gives CASSPETGSRSGYTF. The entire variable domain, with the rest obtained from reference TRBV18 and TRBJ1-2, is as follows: NAGVMQNPRHLVRRRGQEARLRCSPMKGHSHVYWYRQLPEEGLKFMVYLQKENIIDESGMPKERFSAEFPKEGPSILRIQQVVRGDSAAYFCASSPETGSRSGYTFGSGTRLTVV.

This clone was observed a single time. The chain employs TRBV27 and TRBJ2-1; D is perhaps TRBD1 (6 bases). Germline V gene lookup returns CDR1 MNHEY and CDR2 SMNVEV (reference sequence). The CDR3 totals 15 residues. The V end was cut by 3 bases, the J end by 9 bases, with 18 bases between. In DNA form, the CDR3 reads TGTGCCAGCAGTTTCGAGGGGGTCCCAGAGGGTGAGCAGTTCTTC. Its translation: CASSFEGVPEGEQFF.

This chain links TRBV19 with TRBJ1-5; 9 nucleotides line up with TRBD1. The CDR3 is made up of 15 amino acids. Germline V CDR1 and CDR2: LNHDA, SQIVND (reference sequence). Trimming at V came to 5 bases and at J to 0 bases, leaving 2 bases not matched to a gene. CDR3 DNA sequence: TGTGCCAGTAGTTCGGACAGGGGTAGCAATCAGCCCCAGCATTTT. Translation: CASSSDRGSNQPQHF.

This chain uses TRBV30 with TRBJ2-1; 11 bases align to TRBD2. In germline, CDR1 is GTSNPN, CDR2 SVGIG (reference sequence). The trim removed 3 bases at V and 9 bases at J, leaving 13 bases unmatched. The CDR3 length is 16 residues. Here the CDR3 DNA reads TGTGCCTGGAGCCGACTCCCGACTAGCGGGACGGCTGAGCAGTTCTTC. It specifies CAWSRLPTSGTAEQFF.

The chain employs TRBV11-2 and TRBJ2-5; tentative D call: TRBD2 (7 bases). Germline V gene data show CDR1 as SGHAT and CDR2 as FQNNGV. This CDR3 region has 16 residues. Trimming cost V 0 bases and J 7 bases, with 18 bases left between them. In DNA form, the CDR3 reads TGTGCCAGCAGCTTAGATAGGGGGGGCCTTGCAGGGACCCAGTACTTC. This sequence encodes CASSLDRGGLAGTQYF.

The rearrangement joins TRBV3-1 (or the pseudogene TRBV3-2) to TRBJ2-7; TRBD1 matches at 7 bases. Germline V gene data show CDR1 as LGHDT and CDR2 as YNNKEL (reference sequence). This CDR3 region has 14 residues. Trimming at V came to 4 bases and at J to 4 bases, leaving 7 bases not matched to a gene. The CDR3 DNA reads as TGTGCCAGCAGCCGGGGACAGACTAAATACGAGCAGTACTTC. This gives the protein CASSRGQTKYEQYF.

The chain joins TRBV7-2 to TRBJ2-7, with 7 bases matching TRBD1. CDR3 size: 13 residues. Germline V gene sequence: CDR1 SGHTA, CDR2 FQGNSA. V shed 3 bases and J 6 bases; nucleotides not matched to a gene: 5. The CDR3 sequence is CASSFLRQGEQYF. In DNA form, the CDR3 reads TGTGCCAGCAGCTTTTTGCGACAGGGCGAGCAGTACTTC.

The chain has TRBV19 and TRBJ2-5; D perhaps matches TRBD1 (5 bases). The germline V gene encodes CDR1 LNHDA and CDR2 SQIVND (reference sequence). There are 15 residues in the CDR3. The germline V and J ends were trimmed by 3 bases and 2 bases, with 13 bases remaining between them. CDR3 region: CASSIGTGPQETQYF. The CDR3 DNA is TGTGCCAGTAGTATCGGCACAGGCCCACAAGAGACCCAGTACTTC.

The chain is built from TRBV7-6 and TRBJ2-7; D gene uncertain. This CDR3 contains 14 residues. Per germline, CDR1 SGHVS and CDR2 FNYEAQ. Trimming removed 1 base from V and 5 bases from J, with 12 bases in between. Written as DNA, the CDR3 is TGTGCCAGCAGCTTAGATCCAGGCCCAAACGAGCAGTACTTC. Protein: CASSLDPGPNEQYF.

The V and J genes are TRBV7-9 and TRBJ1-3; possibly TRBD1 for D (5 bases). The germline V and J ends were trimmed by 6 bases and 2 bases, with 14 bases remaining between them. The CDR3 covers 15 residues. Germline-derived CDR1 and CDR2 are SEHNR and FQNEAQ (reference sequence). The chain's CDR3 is CASRGPKATGNTIYF. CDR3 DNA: TGTGCCAGCAGGGGGCCGAAAGCGACTGGAAACACCATATATTTT.